The present T cell receptor beta chain was sequenced within a study of CXCR3-negative and CXCR3-positive naive CD8 T cells. Germline CDR1 reads LNHNV; CDR2 reads YYDKDF (reference sequence). This CDR3 spans 14 amino acids. Researchers prepared the TRB cDNA libraries using 5' RACE with UMI labels. TCRdb reworked the 5' RACE reads into one entry per CDR3 protein, no DNA. The sample totals around 140,000 distinct CDR3 sequences. This receptor was identified in a human donor in good health. Some clones in this sample may be carry-over from other donors' samples. Sequenced material: naive CXCR3- CD8+ T cells from blood. Documented subset: CD45RO-CCR7+CD27+CD95- naive CD8+ T cells lacking CXCR3 (TNR3-). The genes are TRBV15 and TRBJ2-1; without DNA, the TCRdb call of TRBD1 cannot be checked. The CDR3 protein is CATSREWGANEQFF.